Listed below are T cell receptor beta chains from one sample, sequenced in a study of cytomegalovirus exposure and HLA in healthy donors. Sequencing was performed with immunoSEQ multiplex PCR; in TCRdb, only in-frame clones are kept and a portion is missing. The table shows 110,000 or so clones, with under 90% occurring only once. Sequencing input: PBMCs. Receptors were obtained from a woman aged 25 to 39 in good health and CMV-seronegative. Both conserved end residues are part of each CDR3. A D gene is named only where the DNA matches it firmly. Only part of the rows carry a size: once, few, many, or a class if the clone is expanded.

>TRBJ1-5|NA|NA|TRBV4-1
TGCGCCAGCAGCCAACGACAGGGCAATCAGCCCCAGCATTTT
CASSQRQGNQPQHF
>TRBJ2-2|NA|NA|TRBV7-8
TGTGCCAGCAGCTTAGCCCTCCCCGGGGAGCTGTTTTTT
CASSLALPGELFF
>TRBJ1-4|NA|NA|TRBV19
TGTGCCAGTACCCACGGTGACCAGGGGACTGAAAAACTGTTTTTT
CASTHGDQGTEKLFF
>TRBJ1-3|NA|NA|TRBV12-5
TGTGCTAGTGGTTTGGGAGGGGGTGCTGGAAACACCATATATTTT
CASGLGGGAGNTIYF
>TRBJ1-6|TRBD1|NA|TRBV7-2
TGTGCCAGCAGCTTTACGTCTCAGGGGGCGAATTCACCCCTCCACTTT
CASSFTSQGANSPLHF
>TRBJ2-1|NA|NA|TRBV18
TGTGCCAGCTCACCACCGATTCAAATCGACAGCTACAATGAGCAGTTCTTC
CASSPPIQIDSYNEQFF
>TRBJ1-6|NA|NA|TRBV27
TGTGCCAGCGGCCGGCCCGGAGGTAATTCACCCCTCCACTTT
CASGRPGGNSPLHF
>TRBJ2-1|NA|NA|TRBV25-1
TGTGCCAGCAGTGAGCCTCAGACTCTATCCTACAATGAGCAGTTCTTC
CASSEPQTLSYNEQFF
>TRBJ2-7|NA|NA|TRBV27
TGTGCCAGCAGTAGCTACTACGAGCAGTACTTC
CASSSYYEQYF
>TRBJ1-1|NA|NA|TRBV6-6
TGTGCCAGCAGTTACCGAAGCATGCAAAACACTGAAGCTTTCTTT
CASSYRSMQNTEAFF
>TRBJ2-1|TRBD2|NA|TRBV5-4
TGTGCCAGCAGCTTGCGAAGCGGGGCTTGGGATGAGCAGTTCTTC
CASSLRSGAWDEQFF
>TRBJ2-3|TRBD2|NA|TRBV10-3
TGTGCCATCATTCCACCGGCGACTAGCTTTTTTGATACGCAGTATTTT
CAIIPPATSFFDTQYF
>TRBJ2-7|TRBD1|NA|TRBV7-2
TGTGCCAGCAGCCCGACCGGGACAGGGGGTTATGAGCAGTACTTC
CASSPTGTGGYEQYF
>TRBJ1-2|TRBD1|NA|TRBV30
TGTGCCTGGAGTGTACGACAGGGGGCAGAGGGCTACACCTTC
CAWSVRQGAEGYTF
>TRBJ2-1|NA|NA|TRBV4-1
TGCGCCAGCAGCCAGATTAGCGGTGGTGAGCAGTTCTTC
CASSQISGGEQFF
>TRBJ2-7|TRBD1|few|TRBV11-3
TGTGCCAGCAGCCCACAGAGGACAGGGGGCGTCGAGCAGTACTTC
CASSPQRTGGVEQYF
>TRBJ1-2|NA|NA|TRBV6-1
TGTGCCAGCAATGACGTCCACAGCCAGGGTAACTATGGCTACACCTTC
CASNDVHSQGNYGYTF
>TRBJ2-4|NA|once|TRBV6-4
TGTGCCAGCACGTTAGAAAACATTCAGTACTTC
CASTLENIQYF
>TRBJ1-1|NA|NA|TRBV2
TGTGCCAGCAGTGAAGAGGGGGGGGCGGGCACTGAAGCTTTCTTT
CASSEEGGAGTEAFF
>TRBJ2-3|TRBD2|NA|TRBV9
TGTGCCAGCAGCGTAGAGCTCGCGGGGGGAGACACAGATACGCAGTATTTT
CASSVELAGGDTDTQYF
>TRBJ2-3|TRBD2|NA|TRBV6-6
TGTGCCAGCAGTTACTTGGGACTAGCGGTTGTTAATACGCAGTATTTT
CASSYLGLAVVNTQYF
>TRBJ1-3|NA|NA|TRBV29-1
TGCAGCGTGGGGGGGGAGTACTCTGGAAACACCATATATTTT
CSVGGEYSGNTIYF
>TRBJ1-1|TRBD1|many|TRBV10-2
TGCGCCAGCAGTGAGGACGGAGGGGGCTATGGGGTGAACACTGAAGCTTTCTTT
CASSEDGGGYGVNTEAFF
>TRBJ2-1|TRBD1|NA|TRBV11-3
TGTGCCAGCAGCTTAGCCTATCCCCCGGGGACAGACAATGAGCAGTTCTTC
CASSLAYPPGTDNEQFF
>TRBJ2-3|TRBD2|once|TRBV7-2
TGTGCCAGCAGCTCGGGAAGGACTAGCGGGGGAGCAGATACGCAGTATTTT
CASSSGRTSGGADTQYF
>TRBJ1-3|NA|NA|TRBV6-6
TGTGCCAGCAAACCACCCGGGGGTTACGGAAACACCATATATTTT
CASKPPGGYGNTIYF
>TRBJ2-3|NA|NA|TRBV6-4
TGTGCCAGCAGTGTTGGGGGGAGCACAGATACGCAGTATTTT
CASSVGGSTDTQYF
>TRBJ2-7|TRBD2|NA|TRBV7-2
TGTGCCAGCAGCTTAGGGCTAGCGGGGGCCTCCTACGAGCAGTACTTC
CASSLGLAGASYEQYF